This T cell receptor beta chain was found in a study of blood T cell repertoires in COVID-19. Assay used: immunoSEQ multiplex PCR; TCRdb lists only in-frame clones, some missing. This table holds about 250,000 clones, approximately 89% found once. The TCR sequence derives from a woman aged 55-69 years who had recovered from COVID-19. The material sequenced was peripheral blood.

CDR3 loop: CASSLELSPLHF. As DNA, the CDR3 is TGTGCCAGCAGCTTGGAGCTGTCACCCCTCCACTTT. The chain links TRBV6-2 or TRBV6-3 to TRBJ1-6; D gene ambiguous. Germline-derived CDR1 and CDR2 are MNHEY and SVGEGT. The CDR3 consists of 12 residues. The V gene lost 6 bases and the J gene lost 10 bases, with 10 bases spanning the gap.